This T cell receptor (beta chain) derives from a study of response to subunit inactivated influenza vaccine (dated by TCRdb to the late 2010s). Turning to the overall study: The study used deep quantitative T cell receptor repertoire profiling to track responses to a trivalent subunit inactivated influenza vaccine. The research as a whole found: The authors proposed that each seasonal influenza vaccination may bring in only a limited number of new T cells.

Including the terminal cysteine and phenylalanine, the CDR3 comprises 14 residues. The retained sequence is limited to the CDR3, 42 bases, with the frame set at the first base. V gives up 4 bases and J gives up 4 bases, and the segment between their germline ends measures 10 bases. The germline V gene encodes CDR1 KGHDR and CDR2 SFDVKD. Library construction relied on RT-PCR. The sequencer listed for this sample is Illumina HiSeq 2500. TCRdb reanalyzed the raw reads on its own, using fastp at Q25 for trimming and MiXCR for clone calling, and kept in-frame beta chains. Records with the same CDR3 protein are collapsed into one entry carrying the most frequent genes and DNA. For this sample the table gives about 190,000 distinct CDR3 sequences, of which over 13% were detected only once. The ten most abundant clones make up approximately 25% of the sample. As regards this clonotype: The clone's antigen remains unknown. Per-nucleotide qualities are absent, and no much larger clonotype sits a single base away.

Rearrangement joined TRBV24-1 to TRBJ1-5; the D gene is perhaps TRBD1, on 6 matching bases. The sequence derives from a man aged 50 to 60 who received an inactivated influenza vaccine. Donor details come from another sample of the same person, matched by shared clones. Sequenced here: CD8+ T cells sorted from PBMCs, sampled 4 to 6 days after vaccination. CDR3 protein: CATSDRTENQPQHF. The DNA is TGTGCCACCAGTGACCGGACAGAAAATCAGCCCCAGCATTTT.